These T cell receptor beta chains were read from a single sample in a study of T-cell memory formation after mild COVID-19. A single record per CDR3 protein comes from TCRdb applying MiXCR to the 5' RACE reads. The profile shows roughly 250,000 distinct CDR3 sequences, around 15% of them singletons. Sequenced input: PBMCs or a T cell subset sorted from them (not recorded which). Source of these receptors: a man in his late teens or twenties who had mild COVID-19 (a few samples of this study predate the infection). Cell type and time point are not known. Both conserved end residues are part of each CDR3. A D gene is named only where the DNA matches it firmly. Not all rows give a size; the values are once, few, many and, for expanded clones, a class.

abundance,d_gene,j_gene,v_gene,CDR3aa
.,.,TRBJ2-3,TRBV6-5,CASSWTDQTAEYTQYF
.,.,TRBJ1-5,TRBV2,CASSVYWGNQPQHF
.,.,TRBJ1-2,TRBV12-3/TRBV12-4,CASSITSGFGYGYTF
few,TRBD1,TRBJ2-7,TRBV14,CASSQERQGEQYF
.,.,TRBJ2-1,TRBV28,CASVPGLSRNEQFF
few,.,TRBJ2-3,TRBV3-1,CASSQEGPTRFPGDTQYF
.,.,TRBJ1-2,TRBV6-1,CAIRSNYGYTF
few,TRBD1,TRBJ2-5,TRBV10-3,CAISKQGSGETQYF
many,.,TRBJ1-2,TRBV4-1,CASSQAAGGPWNYGYTF
few,.,TRBJ2-5,TRBV5-4,CASSSTGSGETQYF
few,.,TRBJ2-3,TRBV18,CASSPQGLGGDTQYF
.,.,TRBJ1-5,TRBV6-2/TRBV6-3,CASSKTGWSQPQHF
once,.,TRBJ1-2,TRBV5-6,CASSPQAGYGYTF
.,TRBD1,TRBJ2-1,TRBV27,CASSLWTGAHEQFF
few,.,TRBJ2-1,TRBV6-6,CASSWGRDWLNEQFF
few,.,TRBJ2-1,TRBV5-4,CASSLADRGALGYNEQFF
few,.,TRBJ1-5,TRBV7-9,CASSLAGPETQPQHF
.,.,TRBJ2-3,TRBV20-1,CSAFRTTDTQYF
.,TRBD2,TRBJ2-1,TRBV7-2,CASSTTSGGGYNEQFF
many,.,TRBJ1-4,TRBV5-6,CASSILQPQNEKLFF
few,.,TRBJ2-3,TRBV5-6,CASSQLGSTDTQYF
.,.,TRBJ2-3,TRBV20-1,CSARPVDFGTDTQYF
few,.,TRBJ1-2,TRBV29-1,CSAKGRISNYGYTF
many,TRBD1,TRBJ1-1,TRBV29-1,CSAGQGVATEAFF
.,.,TRBJ2-7,TRBV6-2/TRBV6-3,CASRDTGLYEQYF
.,.,TRBJ1-1,TRBV12-3/TRBV12-4,CASSLGFTEAFF
.,.,TRBJ2-5,TRBV10-3,CATRDPLETQYF
.,.,TRBJ2-1,TRBV18,CASSPYFGDEQFF
few,.,TRBJ1-2,TRBV9,CASSSGPLSNYGYTF
.,TRBD2,TRBJ2-4,TRBV14,CASSQPSGNAKNIQYF
.,TRBD1,TRBJ1-4,TRBV27,CASSSAYRQGVRLFF